These 22 T cell receptor beta chains were sequenced from one sample in a study of follicular helper T cells after annual influenza vaccination. Documented time point: 2015-2016 season, 7 days after influenza vaccination. Produced via immunoSEQ multiplex PCR; TCRdb's table is partial and in-frame only. Among about 4,200 clones listed, approximately 78% were seen once. Sequences were derived from CXCR5+ CD38- circulating T follicular helper cells from blood, sampled 7 days after influenza vaccination. The subset here: circulating Tfh, non-naive CD4+CXCR5+PD-1+ (ICOS+CD38+ or ICOS-CD38-). The receptor set was obtained from an adult who received the influenza vaccine.

In this sample, this clone turned up a few times. The gene calls are TRBV7-5 and TRBJ1-1; TRBD1 is taken as the D call from the table, unchecked against the DNA. TRBV7-5 is a recognized pseudogene. This CDR3 has 14 residues. The chain's CDR3 is CARSLRTGERGAFF. The DNA for the CDR3 is TGTGCCAGAAGCTTAAGGACAGGGGAAAGAGGAGCTTTCTTT.

V is TRBV7-6 and J is TRBJ2-5; D not resolved. The V gene's germline CDR1 is SGHVS and CDR2 FNYEAQ. V dropped 2 bases and J dropped 5 bases, with 18 bases sitting between them. The CDR3 loop spans 16 amino acids. CDR3 region: CASSLYARPEWETQYF. As DNA, the CDR3 is TGTGCCAGCAGCTTATATGCACGACCGGAGTGGGAGACCCAGTACTTC.

This chain links TRBV28 with TRBJ1-5; D is unclear. In germline, CDR1 is MDHEN, CDR2 SYDVKM. The CDR3 covers 13 residues. V was shortened by 7 bases and J by 3 bases, with 10 bases between the two germline ends. CDR3 region: CASIKSYNQPQHF. The CDR3 bases are TGTGCCAGCATTAAGAGCTACAATCAGCCCCAGCATTTT.

The chain employs TRBV7-2 and TRBJ1-6; unclear D gene. CDR1 and CDR2 (germline): SGHTA, FQGNSA. The CDR3 runs to 14 residues. V dropped 1 base and J dropped 10 bases, with 11 bases sitting between them. The CDR3 sequence: CASSLDGSGSPLHF. The DNA of the CDR3 is TGTGCCAGCAGCTTAGATGGGAGTGGATCACCCCTCCACTTT.

This sequence joins TRBV27 and TRBJ2-3, with D possibly matching TRBD1 (8 bases). The germline V gene encodes CDR1 MNHEY and CDR2 SMNVEV (reference sequence). CDR3 size: 16 residues. V was clipped by 3 bases and J by 6 bases, with 19 bases between them. CDR3 region: CASSFYGQGGIDTQYF. CDR3 in DNA: TGTGCCAGCAGTTTTTATGGACAGGGAGGGATTGATACGCAGTATTTT.

The chain has TRBV4-2 and TRBJ1-1; D might be TRBD1 (5 bases). This CDR3 is built from 14 residues. Per the germline V gene, CDR1 is LGHNA and CDR2 is YNFKEQ. The V end was cut by 3 bases, the J end by 4 bases, with 12 bases between. The CDR3 DNA reads as TGTGCCAGCAGCCAGGGGACTGGTAGCACTGAAGCTTTCTTT. Residues: CASSQGTGSTEAFF.

The chain couples TRBV19 to TRBJ1-4; unclear D gene. V lost 7 bases to trimming and J lost 7 bases, with 16 bases between them. From germline, CDR1 is LNHDA and CDR2 SQIVND (reference sequence). The CDR3 runs to 14 residues. CDR3 nucleotides: TGTGCCAGTAAAAGCGGCAGGAGGGTTGAAAAACTGTTTTTT. Encoded protein: CASKSGRRVEKLFF.

The chain has TRBV11-2 and TRBJ1-2, with 10 bases lining up with TRBD1. This CDR3 is built from 13 residues. Trimming cost V 4 bases and J 7 bases; bases outside gene matches: 3. CDR1 is SGHAT, CDR2 FQNNGV, per germline. The CDR3 loop reads CASSWDRGGGYTF. DNA of the CDR3: TGTGCCAGCAGCTGGGACAGGGGCGGTGGCTACACCTTC.

The gene calls are TRBV5-4 and TRBJ2-7; perhaps TRBD2 as D (5 bases). This CDR3 contains 16 residues. Germline V gives CDR1 SGHNT, CDR2 YYREEE (reference sequence). V dropped 2 bases and J dropped 2 bases, with 17 bases sitting between them. CDR3 DNA: TGTGCCAGCAGCTTAAGGGCAAGGAGCGGAGCCTACGAGCAGTACTTC. Protein product: CASSLRARSGAYEQYF.

The chain recombines TRBV30 with TRBJ1-1; D gene ambiguous. The CDR3 consists of 13 residues. Germline CDR1 is GTSNPN and CDR2 is SVGIG (reference sequence). V was cut by 2 bases and J by 4 bases, with 11 bases left in between. The CDR3 nucleotides read TGTGCCTGGAGTCCGAATTGGGGCACTGAAGCTTTCTTT. It encodes CAWSPNWGTEAFF.

This clone has only one observation. The chain joins TRBV5-1 to TRBJ2-2, with 8 bases identical to TRBD1. Germline V CDR1 and CDR2: SGHRS, YFSETQ. This CDR3 region has 18 residues. The ends lost 0 bases at V and 6 bases at J; junction bases unmatched: 13. CDR3 DNA sequence: TGCGCCAGCAGCTTGGCCACGGGGCAGGGGGCGCGTCCCGGGGAGCTGTTTTTT. Protein: CASSLATGQGARPGELFF. Variable domain in full (rest from reference TRBV5-1 and TRBJ2-2): KAGVTQTPRYLIKTRGQQVTLSCSPISGHRSVSWYQQTPGQGLQFLFEYFSETQRNKGNFPGRFSGRQFSNSRSEMNVSTLELGDSALYLCASSLATGQGARPGELFFGEGSRLTVL.

The chain carries TRBV5-5 and TRBJ2-7, with a tentative D call TRBD1 (6 bases). The V and J ends lost 5 bases and 2 bases respectively, with 17 bases between them. Germline CDR1 and CDR2: SGHKS and YYEKEE (reference sequence). The length of the CDR3 is 15 residues. The CDR3 nucleotides read TGTGCCAGCAGGATGGGGGCATCTAGCACCTACGAGCAGTACTTC. Translation: CASRMGASSTYEQYF.

This clone was seen only a few times. The V call is TRBV19, the J call TRBJ2-3, with D perhaps assigned TRBD1 or TRBD2 (5 bases each). CDR1 is LNHDA, CDR2 SQIVND, per germline (reference sequence). Trimming removed 11 bases at V and 1 base at J, with 16 bases between. The CDR3 extends over 14 amino acids. CDR3 sequence (DNA): TGTGCCTCGGGGCAGGGCGTGGGCACAGATACGCAGTATTTT. Protein product: CASGQGVGTDTQYF.

This clone occurred once. A junction end diverges from the germline sequence, so it may reflect a read error. The chain joins TRBV7-3 to TRBJ2-1, with D perhaps TRBD1 (6 bases). Germline CDR1 and CDR2: SGHTA and FQGTGA. The CDR3 is 15 residues long. The CDR3 region is CASSLTGYGNNEQFF. The CDR3 DNA reads TGTGCCAGCAGCCTAACAGGGTATGGTAACAATGAGCAGTTCTTC.

The chain employs TRBV18 and TRBJ2-7; D possibly corresponds to TRBD2 (5 bases). Per germline, CDR1 KGHSH and CDR2 LQKENI. There are 16 residues in the CDR3. V lost 3 bases to trimming and J lost 1 base, with 16 bases between them. The CDR3 coding sequence is TGTGCCAGCTCACCTTCCGGCAGAGGGCAATCCTACGAGCAGTACTTC. Amino acids: CASSPSGRGQSYEQYF.

The chain combines TRBV9 with TRBJ1-2; D is unclear. CDR1 and CDR2 (germline): SGDLS, YYNGEE. The V gene lost 0 bases and the J gene lost 6 bases, with 9 bases spanning the gap. This CDR3 has 13 amino acids. CDR3 nucleotide sequence: TGTGCCAGCAGCGTAGATTCAGGAGATGGCTACACCTTC. It specifies CASSVDSGDGYTF.

The V call is TRBV6-1, the J call TRBJ1-2; D is possibly TRBD1 (5 bases). The CDR3 length is 15 residues. V gave up 3 bases and J gave up 4 bases, with 15 bases separating them. Looked up from germline, CDR1 is MNHNS and CDR2 is SASEGT. The CDR3 nucleotides read TGTGCCAGCAGTGAGTACCCCGGGGGTGGCTATGGCTACACCTTC. This gives the protein CASSEYPGGGYGYTF.

Here the CDR3 DNA reads TGCACCAGCAGCCATCGGACTTGCGAGCAGTACTTC. It encodes CTSSHRTCEQYF. The chain links TRBV1 to TRBJ2-7; TRBD2 was called by the table and not checked on the DNA. TRBV1 is assigned pseudogene status. CDR3 size: 12 residues.

The V call is TRBV5-1, the J call TRBJ2-5, with a weak D call TRBD2 (6 bases). V was shortened by 2 bases and J by 3 bases, with 11 bases between the two germline ends. CDR3 length: 14 residues. The germline V gene encodes CDR1 SGHRS and CDR2 YFSETQ. The CDR3 sequence: CASSFSSGEETQYF. The CDR3 DNA sequence: TGCGCCAGCAGCTTCTCTTCGGGGGAAGAGACCCAGTACTTC.

This sequence joins TRBV12-5 and TRBJ2-2; D is unclear. The germline gives CDR1 LGHNT, CDR2 FRNRAP. CDR3 length equals 12 residues. Trimming shortened V by 3 bases and J by 6 bases, and 5 bases separated the two germline ends. The CDR3 sequence is CASGFGAGELFF. The CDR3, as DNA: TGTGCTAGTGGTTTTGGGGCCGGGGAGCTGTTTTTT.

V and J are TRBV9 and TRBJ2-2; TRBD2 might be the D (5 bases). In germline, CDR1 is SGDLS, CDR2 YYNGEE. V shed 5 bases and J shed 0 bases, with 5 bases lying between them. The CDR3 length is 13 residues. Written as DNA, the CDR3 is TGTGCCAGCAGGGACTCGAACACCGGGGAGCTGTTTTTT. Translated, it gives CASRDSNTGELFF.

The chain joins TRBV5-4 to TRBJ1-1, with 8 bases matching TRBD1. The CDR3 has 14 amino acids. The ends lost 0 bases at V and 8 bases at J; junction bases unmatched: 6. Germline V gene data show CDR1 as SGHNT and CDR2 as YYREEE (reference sequence). The CDR3 here is CASSLAGDRGEAFF. In DNA, the CDR3 is TGTGCCAGCAGCTTGGCCGGAGACAGGGGAGAAGCTTTCTTT.